The text below deals with one T cell receptor beta chain. In the source study's methods: Estimation of nucleated cell counts relied on the amplification of reference gene primers. Profiling relied on immunoSEQ multiplex PCR, and the TCRdb table lists in-frame clones only, not all of them. The V and J calls and the clone size are those of that table, but D and trimming were determined from the DNA. Of a few hundred thousand clones listed, approximately 91% are singletons. Between the trimmed V and J ends, which lost 4 bases and 8 bases, there was a span of 12 bases. CDR1 and CDR2 from the germline V gene are ENHRY and SYGVKD. The CDR3 consists of 13 residues. This sample was taken from a study of blood T cell repertoires in COVID-19. Study information: Samples came from the United States, Italy and Spain, spanning acute and convalescent COVID-19. PBMCs, B-cell-depleted T cells, or T cells were the source of the cDNA or gDNA that made up the material.

This TCR was recovered from a woman between 35 and 50 years old who had recovered from COVID-19. The chain joins TRBV10-3 to TRBJ2-1; D gene ambiguous. Specimen: peripheral blood. The CDR3 spells CAISVELRDEQFF. The CDR3 DNA reads as TGTGCCATCAGTGTGGAGCTTCGCGATGAGCAGTTCTTC.